Following are 25 T cell receptor beta chains from one sample sequenced in a study of blood T cell repertoires in COVID-19. Here immunoSEQ multiplex PCR was the method, and the copy in TCRdb shows in-frame clones only, minus some. The sample includes about 140,000 clones, over 60% of them seen just once. Sequencing was done on a sample of peripheral blood. The receptors stem from a man aged 45 to 65 with acute or convalescent COVID-19.

Here the CDR3 DNA reads TGTGCCAGCAGTGAGGGACAGAACTATGGCTACACCTTC. This encodes CASSEGQNYGYTF. The chain joins TRBV25-1 to TRBJ1-2; 7 nucleotides agree with TRBD1. CDR3 length: 13 residues. Germline CDR1 is MGHDK and CDR2 is SYGVNS. Trimming took 3 bases from V and 2 from J; bases not matched to a gene: 0.

This clone was observed a handful of times. This chain connects TRBV2 to TRBJ1-1, with 7 bases that match TRBD1. Germline V gene lookup returns CDR1 SNHLY and CDR2 FYNNEI. The CDR3 sequence is 14 residues long. V lost 4 bases and J lost 5; bases outside the gene matches: 7. The CDR3 spells CASSVTGVGTEAFF. The CDR3 bases are TGTGCCAGCAGTGTTACAGGGGTCGGTACTGAAGCTTTCTTT.

V is TRBV4-1 and J is TRBJ1-1; tentative D call: TRBD1 (5 bases). V gave up 3 bases and J gave up 1 base, with 9 bases separating them. The CDR3 has 14 residues. Per the germline V gene, CDR1 is MGHRA and CDR2 is YSYEKL. The CDR3, as DNA: TGCGCCAGCAGCCATAAAAGGGGGAACACTGAAGCTTTCTTT. It is translated as CASSHKRGNTEAFF.

V gene TRBV30 combines with J gene TRBJ2-2; unclear D gene. The germline gives CDR1 GTSNPN, CDR2 SVGIG (reference sequence). The V gene lost 0 bases and the J gene lost 4 bases, with 6 bases spanning the gap. The CDR3 contains 13 residues. The CDR3, as DNA: TGTGCCTGGAGTGTACGGGTCACCGGGGAGCTGTTTTTT. Protein: CAWSVRVTGELFF.

J is TRBJ2-7 and V is TRBV6-1; weak D call: TRBD2 (5 bases). The ends were cut back, 2 bases at V and 4 bases at J, with 9 bases in the middle. Germline values: CDR1 MNHNS, CDR2 SASEGT. This CDR3 comprises 13 residues. DNA of the CDR3: TGTGCCAGCAGTGAAAGAGGGCAGTACGAGCAGTACGTC. Protein: CASSERGQYEQYV.

The chain links TRBV30 to TRBJ1-2, with D possibly being TRBD1 (6 bases). There are 13 residues in the CDR3. V was clipped by 1 base and J by 8 bases, with 14 bases between them. Germline V gene data show CDR1 as GTSNPN and CDR2 as SVGIG (reference sequence). In nucleotides, the CDR3 is TGTGCCTGGAGTGGCAACAGGGCGGAAGGCTACACCTTC. Translation gives CAWSGNRAEGYTF.

The chain couples TRBV2 to TRBJ1-3; 9 bases fit TRBD1. The germline V gene encodes CDR1 SNHLY and CDR2 FYNNEI. This CDR3 region has 17 residues. The J segment lost 0 bases and the V segment lost 3 bases, leaving 6 bases of the junction unmatched. The CDR3 spells CASSDPNRGLSGNTIYF. CDR3 in DNA: TGTGCCAGCAGTGATCCAAACAGGGGGCTCTCTGGAAACACCATATATTTT.

CDR3 residues: CASSRDSPYEQYF. CDR3 coding DNA: TGCGCCAGCAGCCGGGACAGCCCCTACGAGCAGTACTTC. The gene calls are TRBV4-1 and TRBJ2-7, with 7 bases identical to TRBD1. Germline V lookup: CDR1 MGHRA, CDR2 YSYEKL. After removal of 4 bases from V and 2 bases from J, the junction contained 2 bases not matched to a gene. The CDR3 is 13 amino acids.

This chain connects TRBV6-4 to TRBJ2-2; D is unclear. Per the germline V gene, CDR1 is MRHNA and CDR2 is SNTAGT. The V gene lost 4 bases and the J gene lost 3 bases, with 9 bases spanning the gap. The CDR3 is 14 amino acids. CDR3 sequence: CASSALLYTGELFF. In DNA form, the CDR3 reads TGTGCCAGCAGTGCTTTACTCTACACCGGGGAGCTGTTTTTT.

J is TRBJ1-6 and V is TRBV4-1; 7 bases fit TRBD1. Germline trimming cut 1 base from V and 10 bases from J; bases unmatched to any gene: 7. There are 15 residues in the CDR3. Germline V lookup: CDR1 MGHRA, CDR2 YSYEKL. Written as DNA, the CDR3 is TGCGCCAGCAGCCAAGGACAGGGCAATAGGTCACCCCTCCACTTT. Encoded protein: CASSQGQGNRSPLHF.

Only one count was recorded for this clone. The J gene is TRBJ2-3, the V gene TRBV5-5; no clear D gene. The CDR3 runs to 15 residues. V shed 0 bases and J shed 0 bases, with 8 bases lying between them. From germline, CDR1 is SGHKS and CDR2 YYEKEE (reference sequence). CDR3 residues: CASSLGQTSTDTQYF. CDR3 sequence (DNA): TGTGCCAGCAGCTTGGGGCAGACAAGCACAGATACGCAGTATTTT.

The chain combines TRBV7-2 with TRBJ1-2, with D tentatively TRBD1 (6 bases). The CDR3 is made up of 13 amino acids. CDR1 SGHTA and CDR2 FQGNSA come from the germline V gene. V was pared by 6 bases and J by 4 bases, with 12 bases between. CDR3 residues: CASSTGSSYGYTF. Here the CDR3 DNA reads TGTGCCAGCAGTACAGGGAGTAGCTATGGCTACACCTTC.

The chain joins TRBV9 to TRBJ2-3; D uncertain. This CDR3 contains 13 residues. Trimming took 0 bases from V and 4 from J, leaving 6 bases between them. From germline, CDR1 is SGDLS and CDR2 YYNGEE. CDR3 region: CASSVGSADTQYF. CDR3 nucleotides: TGTGCCAGCAGCGTAGGGAGCGCAGATACGCAGTATTTT.

J is TRBJ2-5 and V is TRBV2; D is undetermined. Germline assignment: CDR1 SNHLY and CDR2 FYNNEI. V dropped 5 bases and J dropped 3 bases, with 10 bases sitting between them. The CDR3 contains 13 residues. The CDR3 region has the DNA TGTGCCAGCAGTCTTAGACAAGAAGAGACCCAGTACTTC. This sequence encodes CASSLRQEETQYF.

The chain employs TRBV4-1 and TRBJ1-2, with TRBD1 matching over 7 bases. The ends lost 3 bases at V and 4 bases at J; junction bases unmatched: 5. This CDR3 is 14 amino acids long. Germline V lookup: CDR1 MGHRA, CDR2 YSYEKL. In nucleotides, the CDR3 is TGCGCCAGCAGCCACCCGACAGGGACCTATGGCTACACCTTC. It translates to CASSHPTGTYGYTF.

The chain couples TRBV6-5 to TRBJ1-1, with D possibly TRBD1 on 5 matching bases. Germline loops: CDR1 MNHEY, CDR2 SVGAGI. The CDR3 runs 13 residues. The V and J ends lost 5 bases and 4 bases respectively, with 11 bases between them. For the CDR3, the DNA is TGTGCCAGCAGTACGAGCAGGGTCACTGAAGCTTTCTTT. Amino acid sequence: CASSTSRVTEAFF.

The J gene is TRBJ1-5, the V gene TRBV19, with 7 nucleotides matching TRBD1. The CDR3 loop spans 15 amino acids. Looked up from germline, CDR1 is LNHDA and CDR2 is SQIVND (reference sequence). V was clipped by 5 bases and J by 10 bases; unmatched bases: 14. The CDR3 DNA is TGTGCCAGTAGTCCCCTGGGACAGCTCCAATCCCCCCAGCATTTT. Its protein product is CASSPLGQLQSPQHF.

V gene TRBV28 combines with J gene TRBJ2-5; D not certain. The CDR3 is 14 amino acids. Germline V gene data show CDR1 as MDHEN and CDR2 as SYDVKM. Trimming stripped 2 bases from V and 1 base from J, with 8 bases between. The CDR3 nucleotides read TGTGCCAGCAGTTTAAACGCAGGCCAAGAGACCCAGTACTTC. It is translated as CASSLNAGQETQYF.

This clone has a handful of counts. The V call is TRBV9, the J call TRBJ2-1; maybe TRBD2 (6 bases). The V and J ends lost 4 bases and 5 bases respectively, with 22 bases between them. Germline values: CDR1 SGDLS, CDR2 YYNGEE. The CDR3 has 17 amino acids. The CDR3 is CASSPLSGRGANNEQFF. As DNA, the CDR3 is TGTGCCAGCAGCCCGCTGTCGGGGCGGGGAGCCAACAATGAGCAGTTCTTC. Full variable domain (rest looked up from reference TRBV9 and TRBJ2-1): DSGVTQTPKHLITATGQRVTLRCSPRSGDLSVYWYQQSLDQGLQFLIQYYNGEERAKGNILERFSAQQFPDLHSELNLSSLELGDSALYFCASSPLSGRGANNEQFFGPGTRLTVL.

In DNA form, the CDR3 reads TGTGCCATCAGTGAGACCTCGGTCGGGGAGAACACCGGGGAGCTGTTTTTT. It encodes CAISETSVGENTGELFF. This rearrangement joins TRBV10-3 to TRBJ2-2, with D possibly TRBD2 on 5 matching bases. There are 17 residues in the CDR3. The germline V gene encodes CDR1 ENHRY and CDR2 SYGVKD. The V and J ends lost 2 bases and 1 base respectively, with 14 bases between them.

The chain is built from TRBV2 and TRBJ1-2, with 8 bases matching TRBD1. The CDR3 has 16 residues. Germline V gene data show CDR1 as SNHLY and CDR2 as FYNNEI. The ends lost 2 bases at V and 0 bases at J; junction bases unmatched: 5. The CDR3 coding sequence is TGTGCCAGCAGTGAATTTCCGGACAGGGCTAACTATGGCTACACCTTC. This translates into CASSEFPDRANYGYTF.

The chain uses TRBV18 and TRBJ2-2; maybe TRBD1 (6 bases). This CDR3 contains 14 residues. V lost 2 bases and J lost 5, with 9 bases in between. Germline CDR1 KGHSH, CDR2 LQKENI. This chain's CDR3 is CASSPNRETGELFF. CDR3 nucleotide sequence: TGTGCCAGCTCACCAAACAGGGAGACCGGGGAGCTGTTTTTT.

This clone has only one observation. V and J are TRBV23-1 and TRBJ2-7; D is uncertain. Being an ORF, TRBV23-1 has a function that is uncertain. Trimming stripped 3 bases from V and 6 bases from J, with 21 bases between. The CDR3 has 16 amino acids. The CDR3 protein is CASSHTTGVGSREQYV. The CDR3 bases are TGCGCCAGCAGTCACACTACGGGTGTCGGGTCCCGCGAGCAGTACGTC.

V and J are TRBV18 and TRBJ2-3; the D is unclear. The CDR3 length is 13 residues. Trimming left V 5 bases short and J 0 bases short, with 6 bases between. Germline CDR1 and CDR2: KGHSH and LQKENI. In nucleotides, the CDR3 is TGTGCCAGCTCAACTACTAGCACAGATACGCAGTATTTT. Translation gives CASSTTSTDTQYF.

V gene TRBV30 combines with J gene TRBJ2-2; 8 bases are a match to TRBD2. Germline V gene lookup returns CDR1 GTSNPN and CDR2 SVGIG (reference sequence). The CDR3 length is 17 residues. Trimming cost V 0 bases and J 6 bases; bases outside gene matches: 12. As DNA, the CDR3 is TGTGCCTGGAGTGTGGCGGGGGGCCCTCGTATTCCCGGGGAGCTGTTTTTT. Its translation: CAWSVAGGPRIPGELFF.